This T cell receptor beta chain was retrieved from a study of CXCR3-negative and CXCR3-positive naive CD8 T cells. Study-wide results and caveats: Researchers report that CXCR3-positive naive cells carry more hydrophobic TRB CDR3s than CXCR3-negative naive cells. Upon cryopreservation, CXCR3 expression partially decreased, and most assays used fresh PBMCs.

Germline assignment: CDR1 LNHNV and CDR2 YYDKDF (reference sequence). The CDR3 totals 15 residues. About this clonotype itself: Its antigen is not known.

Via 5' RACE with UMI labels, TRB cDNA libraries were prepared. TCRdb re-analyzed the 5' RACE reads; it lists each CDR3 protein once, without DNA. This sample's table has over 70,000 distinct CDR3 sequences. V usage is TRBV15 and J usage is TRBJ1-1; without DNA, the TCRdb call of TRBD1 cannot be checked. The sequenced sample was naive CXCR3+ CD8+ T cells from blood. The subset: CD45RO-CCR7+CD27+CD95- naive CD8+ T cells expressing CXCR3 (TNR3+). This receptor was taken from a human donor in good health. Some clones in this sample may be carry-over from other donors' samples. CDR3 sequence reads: CATSRWTGGGTEALF.